This T cell receptor beta chain derives from a study of blood T cell repertoires in COVID-19. About the research overall: The United States, Italy and Spain were the sources of the acute and convalescent COVID-19 samples. Nucleic acid was either cDNA or gDNA, and it came from T cells, B-cell-depleted T cells, or PBMCs.

Germline V gene lookup returns CDR1 SGHAT and CDR2 FQNNGV. With 3 bases removed from V and 6 bases from J, the gap between germline ends came to 15 bases. The CDR3 spans 16 residues. Per the authors' pipeline: Amplified reference gene primers provided the basis for estimating nucleated cell counts. Only in-frame clones appear in the TCRdb table, and some are missing; sequencing was by immunoSEQ multiplex PCR. The DNA was the basis for D and trimming; V, J and clone size are from that table. Of about 68,000 clones listed, approximately 92% are singletons. The sample was peripheral blood. This TCR was recovered from a man aged 45-60 years with active COVID-19. The rearrangement uses TRBV11-2 and TRBJ1-6; D unresolved. The DNA for the CDR3 is TGTGCCAGCAGCTTGCTTGGACTCCGAACTAATTCACCCCTCCACTTT. Translation gives CASSLLGLRTNSPLHF.